This T cell receptor (beta chain) was captured by sequencing in a study of T cells in Graves' hyperthyroidism and ophthalmopathy. Points from the study as a whole: Within blood appeared most thyroid clonotypes that had expanded above 0.001. With a median lead of about 6.9 months before onset, the model predicted ophthalmopathy.

CDR3 length equals 15 residues. Trimming shortened V by 7 bases and J by 1 base, and 16 bases separated the two germline ends. The germline CDR1 and CDR2 sequences are LNHDA and SQIVND (reference sequence). The PBMCs had their origin in more than 9.5 ml of fresh peripheral blood. Authors of the study amplified TCR beta CDR3 regions from RNA transcripts. First-round RT-PCR of the TCR CDR3 relied on the HTBI primer set. TCRdb re-called the multiplex PCR reads with MiXCR, one entry per CDR3 protein. This table holds 300,000 to 400,000 distinct CDR3 sequences, about 20% found once. On this clonotype: Its antigen is unknown.

What was sequenced was blood. The TCR was taken from a woman in her fifties or sixties with Graves' hyperthyroidism. The rearrangement joins TRBV19 to TRBJ1-1; D not resolved. This chain's CDR3 is CASMYAASGNTEAFF. CDR3 coding DNA: TGTGCCAGTATGTACGCGGCGTCCGGGAACACTGAAGCTTTCTTT.